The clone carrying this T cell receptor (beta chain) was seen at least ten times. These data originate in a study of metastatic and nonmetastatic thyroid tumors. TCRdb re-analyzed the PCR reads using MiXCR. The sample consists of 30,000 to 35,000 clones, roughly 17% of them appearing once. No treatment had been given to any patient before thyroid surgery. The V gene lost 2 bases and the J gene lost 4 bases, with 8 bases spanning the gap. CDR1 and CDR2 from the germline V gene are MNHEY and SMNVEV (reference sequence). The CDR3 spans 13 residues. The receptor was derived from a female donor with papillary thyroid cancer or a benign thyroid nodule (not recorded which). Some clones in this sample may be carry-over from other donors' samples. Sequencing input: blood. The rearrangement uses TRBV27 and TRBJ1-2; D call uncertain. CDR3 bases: TGTGCCAGCAGTTTACGAGGGATCTATGGCTACACCTTC. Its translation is CASSLRGIYGYTF.